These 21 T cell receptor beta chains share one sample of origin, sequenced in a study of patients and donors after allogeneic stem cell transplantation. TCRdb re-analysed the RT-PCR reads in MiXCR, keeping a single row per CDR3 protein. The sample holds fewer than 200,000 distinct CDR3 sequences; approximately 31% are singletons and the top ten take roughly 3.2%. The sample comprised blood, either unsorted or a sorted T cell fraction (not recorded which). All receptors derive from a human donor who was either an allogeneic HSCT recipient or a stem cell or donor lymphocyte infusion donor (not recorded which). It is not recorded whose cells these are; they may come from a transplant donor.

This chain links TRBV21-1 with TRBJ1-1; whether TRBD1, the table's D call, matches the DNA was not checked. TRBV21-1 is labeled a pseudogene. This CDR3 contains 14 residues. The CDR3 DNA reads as TGTGCCAGCAGGAGATCCAGGGTGAACACTGAAGCTTTCTTT. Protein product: CASRRSRVNTEAFF.

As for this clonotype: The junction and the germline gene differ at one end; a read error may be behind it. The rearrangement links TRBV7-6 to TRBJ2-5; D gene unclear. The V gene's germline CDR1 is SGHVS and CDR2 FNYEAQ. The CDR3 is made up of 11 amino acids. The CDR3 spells CASSLGARLDF. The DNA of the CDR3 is TGTGCCAGCAGCTTAGGGGCCCGGTTAGACTTC.

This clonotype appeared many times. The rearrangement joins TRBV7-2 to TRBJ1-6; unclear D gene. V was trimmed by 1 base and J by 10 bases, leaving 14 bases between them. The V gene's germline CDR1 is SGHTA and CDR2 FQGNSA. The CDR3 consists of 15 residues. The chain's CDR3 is CASSLVGGEGSPLHF. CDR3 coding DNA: TGTGCCAGCAGCTTAGTCGGCGGGGAAGGGTCACCCCTCCACTTT.

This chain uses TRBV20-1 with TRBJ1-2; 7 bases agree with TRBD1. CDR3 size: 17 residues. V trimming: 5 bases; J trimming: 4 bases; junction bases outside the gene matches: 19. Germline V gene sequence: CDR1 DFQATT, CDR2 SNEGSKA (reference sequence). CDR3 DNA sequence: TGCAGTGCTCGTACGTTGACAGGGCAATCTGGAGGCTATGGCTACACCTTC. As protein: CSARTLTGQSGGYGYTF.

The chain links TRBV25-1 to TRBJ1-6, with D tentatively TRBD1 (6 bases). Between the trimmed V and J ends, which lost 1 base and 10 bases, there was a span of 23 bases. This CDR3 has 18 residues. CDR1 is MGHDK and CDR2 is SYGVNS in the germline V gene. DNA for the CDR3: TGTGCCAGCAGTGAATTTGCCCCCGAGGCAGGGGTAGGATCACCCCTCCACTTT. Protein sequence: CASSEFAPEAGVGSPLHF.

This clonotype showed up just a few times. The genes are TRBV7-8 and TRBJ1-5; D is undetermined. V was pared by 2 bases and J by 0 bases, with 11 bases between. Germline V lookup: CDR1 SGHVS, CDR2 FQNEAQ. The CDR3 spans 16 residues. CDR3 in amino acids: CASSLRVGYSNQPQHF. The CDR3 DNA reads TGTGCCAGCAGCTTAAGGGTGGGTTATAGCAATCAGCCCCAGCATTTT.

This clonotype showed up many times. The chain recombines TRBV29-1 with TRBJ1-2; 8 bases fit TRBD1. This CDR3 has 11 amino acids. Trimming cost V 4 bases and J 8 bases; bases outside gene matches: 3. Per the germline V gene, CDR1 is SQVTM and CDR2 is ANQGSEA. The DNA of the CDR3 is TGCAGCGTTGGACAGGGGTACGGCTACACCTTC. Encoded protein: CSVGQGYGYTF.

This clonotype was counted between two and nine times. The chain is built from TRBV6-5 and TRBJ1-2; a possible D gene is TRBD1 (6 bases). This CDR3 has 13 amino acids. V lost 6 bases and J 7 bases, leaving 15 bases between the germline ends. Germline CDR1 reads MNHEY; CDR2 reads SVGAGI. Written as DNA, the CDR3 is TGTGCCAGCAGCCCGACAGGTATGGGTGGCTACACCTTC. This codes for CASSPTGMGGYTF.

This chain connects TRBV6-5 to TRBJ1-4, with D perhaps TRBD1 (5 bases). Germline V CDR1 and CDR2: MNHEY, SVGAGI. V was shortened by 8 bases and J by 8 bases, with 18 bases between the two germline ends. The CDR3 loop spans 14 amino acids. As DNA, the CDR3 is TGTGCCAGCGGGGTGGGTGCAGGGACCGAAAAACTGTTTTTT. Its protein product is CASGVGAGTEKLFF.

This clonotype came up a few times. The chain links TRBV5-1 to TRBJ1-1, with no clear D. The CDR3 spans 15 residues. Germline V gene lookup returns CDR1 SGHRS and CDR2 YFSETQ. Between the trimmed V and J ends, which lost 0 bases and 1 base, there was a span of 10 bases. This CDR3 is CASSLAEAPNTEAFF. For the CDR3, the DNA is TGCGCCAGCAGCTTGGCCGAGGCTCCGAACACTGAAGCTTTCTTT. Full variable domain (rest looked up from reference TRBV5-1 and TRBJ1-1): KAGVTQTPRYLIKTRGQQVTLSCSPISGHRSVSWYQQTPGQGLQFLFEYFSETQRNKGNFPGRFSGRQFSNSRSEMNVSTLELGDSALYLCASSLAEAPNTEAFFGQGTRLTVV.

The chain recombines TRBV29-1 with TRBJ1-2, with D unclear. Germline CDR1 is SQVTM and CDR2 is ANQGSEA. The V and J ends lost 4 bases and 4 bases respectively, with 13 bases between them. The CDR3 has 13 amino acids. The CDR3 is CSVAVQERYGYTF. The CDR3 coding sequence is TGCAGCGTTGCGGTGCAGGAGCGCTATGGCTACACCTTC.

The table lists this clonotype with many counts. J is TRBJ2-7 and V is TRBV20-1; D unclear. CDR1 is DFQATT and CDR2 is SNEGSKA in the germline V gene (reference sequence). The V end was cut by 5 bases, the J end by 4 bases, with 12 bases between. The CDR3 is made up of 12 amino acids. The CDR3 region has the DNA TGCAGTGCTGCTGGGCGGCAGTACGAGCAGTACTTC. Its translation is CSAAGRQYEQYF.

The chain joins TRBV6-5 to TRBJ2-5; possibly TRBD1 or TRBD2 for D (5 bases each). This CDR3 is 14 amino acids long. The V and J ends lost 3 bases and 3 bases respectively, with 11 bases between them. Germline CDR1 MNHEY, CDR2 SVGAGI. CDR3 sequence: CASSYRGAEETQYF. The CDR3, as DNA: TGTGCCAGCAGTTATAGAGGGGCCGAAGAGACCCAGTACTTC.

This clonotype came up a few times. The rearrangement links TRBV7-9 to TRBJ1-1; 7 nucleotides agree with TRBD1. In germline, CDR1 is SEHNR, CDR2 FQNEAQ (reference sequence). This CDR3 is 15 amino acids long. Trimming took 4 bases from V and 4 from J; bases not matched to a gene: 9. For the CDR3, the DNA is TGTGCCAGCAGCTCACGACAGGGTTCGAGCACTGAAGCTTTCTTT. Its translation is CASSSRQGSSTEAFF.

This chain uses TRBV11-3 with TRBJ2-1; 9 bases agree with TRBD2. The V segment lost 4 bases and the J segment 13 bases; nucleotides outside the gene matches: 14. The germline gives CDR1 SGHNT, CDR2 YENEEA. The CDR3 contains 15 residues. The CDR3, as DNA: TGTGCCAGCAGCTCAAGGGCTAGCGGGATGGGAGACCAGTTCTTC. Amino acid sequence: CASSSRASGMGDQFF.

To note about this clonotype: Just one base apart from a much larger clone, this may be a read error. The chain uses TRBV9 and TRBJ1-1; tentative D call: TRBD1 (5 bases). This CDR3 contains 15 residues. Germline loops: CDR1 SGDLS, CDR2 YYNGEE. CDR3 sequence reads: CASSVGGWVGTEVFF. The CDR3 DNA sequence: TGTGCCAGCAGCGTAGGGGGCTGGGTAGGGACTGAAGTTTTCTTT.

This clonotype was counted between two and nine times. CDR3: CASSLGQGDNSPLHF. The CDR3 nucleotides are TGTGCCAGCAGCTTAGGACAGGGTGATAATTCACCCCTCCACTTT. V usage is TRBV7-9 and J usage is TRBJ1-6; 7 bases match TRBD1. This CDR3 comprises 15 residues. The germline gives CDR1 SEHNR, CDR2 FQNEAQ (reference sequence). J gave up 5 bases and V 1 base, and 2 bases lay outside the gene matches.

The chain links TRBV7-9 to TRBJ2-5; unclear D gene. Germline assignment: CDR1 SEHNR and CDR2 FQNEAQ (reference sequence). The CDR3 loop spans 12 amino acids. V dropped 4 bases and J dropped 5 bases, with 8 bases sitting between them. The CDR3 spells CASSSRWETQYF. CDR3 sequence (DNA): TGTGCCAGCAGCTCCCGCTGGGAGACCCAGTACTTC.

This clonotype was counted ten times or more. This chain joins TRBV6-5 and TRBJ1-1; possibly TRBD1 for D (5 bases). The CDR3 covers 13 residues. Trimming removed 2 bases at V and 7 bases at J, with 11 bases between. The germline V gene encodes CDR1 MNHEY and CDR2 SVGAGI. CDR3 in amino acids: CASSYKTGYEAFF. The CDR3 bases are TGTGCCAGCAGTTACAAAACAGGATATGAAGCTTTCTTT.

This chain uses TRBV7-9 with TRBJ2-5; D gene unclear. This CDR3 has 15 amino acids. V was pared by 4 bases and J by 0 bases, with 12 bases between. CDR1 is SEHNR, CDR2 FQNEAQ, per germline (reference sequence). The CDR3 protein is CASSYSSWYQETQYF. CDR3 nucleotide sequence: TGTGCCAGCAGCTACTCCAGTTGGTACCAAGAGACCCAGTACTTC.

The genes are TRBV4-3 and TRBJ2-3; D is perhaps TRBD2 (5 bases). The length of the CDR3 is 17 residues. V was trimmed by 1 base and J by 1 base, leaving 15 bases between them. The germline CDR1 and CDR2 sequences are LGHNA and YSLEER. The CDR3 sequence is CASSQAFPGSGTDTQYF. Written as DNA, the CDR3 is TGCGCCAGCAGCCAAGCCTTCCCGGGAAGTGGCACAGATACGCAGTATTTT.